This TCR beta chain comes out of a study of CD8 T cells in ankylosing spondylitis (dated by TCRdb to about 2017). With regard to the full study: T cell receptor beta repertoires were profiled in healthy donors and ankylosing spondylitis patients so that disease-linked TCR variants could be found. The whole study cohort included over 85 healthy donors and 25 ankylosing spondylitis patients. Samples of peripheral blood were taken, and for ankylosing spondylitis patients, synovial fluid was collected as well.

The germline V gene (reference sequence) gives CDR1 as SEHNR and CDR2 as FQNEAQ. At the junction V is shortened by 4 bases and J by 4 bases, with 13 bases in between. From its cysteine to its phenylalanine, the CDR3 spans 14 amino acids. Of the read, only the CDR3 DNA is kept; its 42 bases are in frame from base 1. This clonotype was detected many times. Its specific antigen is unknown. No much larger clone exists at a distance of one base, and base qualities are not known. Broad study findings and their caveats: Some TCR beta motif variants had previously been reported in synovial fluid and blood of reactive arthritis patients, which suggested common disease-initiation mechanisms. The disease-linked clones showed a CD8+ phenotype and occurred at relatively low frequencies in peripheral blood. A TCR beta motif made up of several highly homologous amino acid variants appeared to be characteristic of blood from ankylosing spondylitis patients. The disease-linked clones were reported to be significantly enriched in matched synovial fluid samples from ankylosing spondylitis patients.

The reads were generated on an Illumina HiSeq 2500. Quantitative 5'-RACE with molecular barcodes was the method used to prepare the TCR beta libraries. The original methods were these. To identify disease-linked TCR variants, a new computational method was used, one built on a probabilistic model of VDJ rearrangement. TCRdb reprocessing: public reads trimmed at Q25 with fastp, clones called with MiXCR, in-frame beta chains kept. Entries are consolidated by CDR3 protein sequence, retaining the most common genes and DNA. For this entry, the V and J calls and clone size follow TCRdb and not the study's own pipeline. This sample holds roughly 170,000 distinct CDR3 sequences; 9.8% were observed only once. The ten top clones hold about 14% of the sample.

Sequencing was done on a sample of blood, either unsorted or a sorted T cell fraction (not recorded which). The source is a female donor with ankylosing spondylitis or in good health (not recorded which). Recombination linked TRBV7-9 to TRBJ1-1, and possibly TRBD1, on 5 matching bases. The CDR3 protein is CASSSTAGSTEAFF. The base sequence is TGTGCCAGCAGCTCCACTGCAGGGAGCACTGAAGCTTTCTTT.